This T cell receptor beta chain was retrieved from a study of T-cell reconstitution after alpha-beta-depleted transplantation in children. The CDR3 consists of 15 residues. The V gene's germline CDR1 is SEHNR and CDR2 FQNEAQ (reference sequence). V shed 6 bases and J 12 bases; nucleotides not matched to a gene: 17. Study-level results: Two months or so post-transplant, alpha-beta T cells reportedly derived from several hundred expanded graft clones. Surviving recipient T cells and intrathymic progenitors accounted for some patients' high TCRbeta diversity at day 60. Diversity and T-cell counts at one year after transplant derived mostly from new T cells.

It was with unique molecular identifiers that the TCRbeta library was prepared. TCRdb re-called the PCR reads through MiXCR, storing one row per CDR3 protein. The repertoire holds roughly 48,000 distinct CDR3 sequences, with 5.5% to 7.5% as singletons. This clonotype has a count of ten or more. Antigen: not known. The receptor was isolated from a female patient aged 2-15 years who had a stem cell transplant for aplastic anemia, so the T cells may come from the graft donor. The chain employs TRBV7-9 and TRBJ2-1; 7 bases align to TRBD2. Here the sequenced sample was PBMCs, mostly from graft donor cells, taken 60 days after TCRalphabeta/CD19-depleted stem cell transplant. CDR3 sequence reads: CASSGWTSRERWQFF. CDR3 bases: TGTGCCAGCAGTGGGTGGACTAGTCGGGAAAGGTGGCAGTTCTTC.